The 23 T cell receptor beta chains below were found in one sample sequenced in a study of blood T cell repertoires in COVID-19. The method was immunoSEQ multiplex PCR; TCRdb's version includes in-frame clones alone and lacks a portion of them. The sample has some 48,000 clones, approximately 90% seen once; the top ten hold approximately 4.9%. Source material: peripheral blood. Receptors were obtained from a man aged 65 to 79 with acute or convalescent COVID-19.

The CDR3 DNA reads TGTGCCAGCAGCTACGGGACAAGTAGAACAGATACGCAGTATTTT. It yields the protein CASSYGTSRTDTQYF. The chain joins TRBV14 to TRBJ2-3; TRBD1 might be the D (6 bases). This CDR3 has 15 residues. Trimming shortened V by 5 bases and J by 3 bases, and 15 bases separated the two germline ends. The germline CDR1 and CDR2 sequences are SGHDN and FVKESK.

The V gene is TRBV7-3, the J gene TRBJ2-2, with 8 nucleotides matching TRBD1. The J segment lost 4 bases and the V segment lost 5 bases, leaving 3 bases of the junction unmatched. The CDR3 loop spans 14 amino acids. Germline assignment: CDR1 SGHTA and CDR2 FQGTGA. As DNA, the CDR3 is TGTGCCAGCAGCCAACAGGGGGGCACCGGGGAGCTGTTTTTT. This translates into CASSQQGGTGELFF.

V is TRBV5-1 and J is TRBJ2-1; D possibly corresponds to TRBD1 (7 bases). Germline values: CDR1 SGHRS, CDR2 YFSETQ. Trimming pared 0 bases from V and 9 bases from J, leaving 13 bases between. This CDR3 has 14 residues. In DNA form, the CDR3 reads TGCGCCAGCAGCTTGGGGCAGGGGGGAGTTGAGCAGTTCTTC. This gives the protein CASSLGQGGVEQFF.

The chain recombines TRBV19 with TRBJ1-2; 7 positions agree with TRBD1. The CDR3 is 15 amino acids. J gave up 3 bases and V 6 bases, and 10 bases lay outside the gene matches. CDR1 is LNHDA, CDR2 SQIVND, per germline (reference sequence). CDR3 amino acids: CASSPRTGRDYGYTF. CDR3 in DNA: TGTGCCAGTAGCCCCAGGACAGGACGTGACTATGGCTACACCTTC.

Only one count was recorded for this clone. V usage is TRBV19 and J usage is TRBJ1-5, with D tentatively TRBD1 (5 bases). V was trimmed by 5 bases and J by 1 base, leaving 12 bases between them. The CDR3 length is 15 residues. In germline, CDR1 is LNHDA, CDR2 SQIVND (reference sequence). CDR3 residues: CASSPQGGSNQPQHF. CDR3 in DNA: TGTGCCAGTAGTCCCCAGGGAGGGAGCAATCAGCCCCAGCATTTT.

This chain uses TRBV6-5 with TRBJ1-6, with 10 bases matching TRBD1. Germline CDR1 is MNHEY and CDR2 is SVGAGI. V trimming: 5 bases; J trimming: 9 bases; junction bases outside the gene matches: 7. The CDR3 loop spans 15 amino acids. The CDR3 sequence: CASSPGQGFGSPLHF. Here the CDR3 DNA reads TGTGCCAGCAGTCCGGGACAGGGGTTTGGTTCACCCCTCCACTTT.

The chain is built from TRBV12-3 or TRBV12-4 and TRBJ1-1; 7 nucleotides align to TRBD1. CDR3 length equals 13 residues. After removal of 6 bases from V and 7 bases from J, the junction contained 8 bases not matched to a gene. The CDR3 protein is CASSSYRGFEAFF. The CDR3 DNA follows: TGTGCCAGCAGCTCCTACAGGGGCTTTGAAGCTTTCTTT.

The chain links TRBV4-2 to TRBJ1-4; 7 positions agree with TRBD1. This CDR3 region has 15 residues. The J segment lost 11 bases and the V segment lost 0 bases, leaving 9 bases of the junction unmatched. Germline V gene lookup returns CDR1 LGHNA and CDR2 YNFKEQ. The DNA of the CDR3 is TGTGCCAGCAGCCAAGATATGACAGGGCGGCCCAAACTGTTTTTT. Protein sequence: CASSQDMTGRPKLFF.

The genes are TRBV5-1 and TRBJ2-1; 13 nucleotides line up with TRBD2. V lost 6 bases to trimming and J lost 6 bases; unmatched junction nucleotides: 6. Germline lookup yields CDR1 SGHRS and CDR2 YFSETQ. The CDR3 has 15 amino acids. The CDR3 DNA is TGCGCCAGCAACGGCGGACTAGCGGGGGCCAATGAGCAGTTCTTC. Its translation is CASNGGLAGANEQFF.

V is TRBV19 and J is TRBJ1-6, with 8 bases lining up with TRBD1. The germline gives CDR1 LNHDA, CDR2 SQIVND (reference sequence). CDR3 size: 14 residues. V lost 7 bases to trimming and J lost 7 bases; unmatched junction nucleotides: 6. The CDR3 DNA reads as TGTGCCAGTAACACGGACAGGGTAAATTCACCCCTCCACTTT. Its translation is CASNTDRVNSPLHF.

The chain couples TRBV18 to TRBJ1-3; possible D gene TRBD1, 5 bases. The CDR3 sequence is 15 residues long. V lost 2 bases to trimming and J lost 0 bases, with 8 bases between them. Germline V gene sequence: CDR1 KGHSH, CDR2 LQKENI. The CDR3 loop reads CASSPSTDSGNTIYF. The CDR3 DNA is TGTGCCAGCTCACCATCGACAGACTCTGGAAACACCATATATTTT.

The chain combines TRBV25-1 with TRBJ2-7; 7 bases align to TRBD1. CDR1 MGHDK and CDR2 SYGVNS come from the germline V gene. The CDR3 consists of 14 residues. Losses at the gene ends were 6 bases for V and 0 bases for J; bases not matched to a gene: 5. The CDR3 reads CASRPGTDSYEQYF. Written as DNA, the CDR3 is TGTGCCAGCAGGCCCGGGACAGACTCCTACGAGCAGTACTTC.

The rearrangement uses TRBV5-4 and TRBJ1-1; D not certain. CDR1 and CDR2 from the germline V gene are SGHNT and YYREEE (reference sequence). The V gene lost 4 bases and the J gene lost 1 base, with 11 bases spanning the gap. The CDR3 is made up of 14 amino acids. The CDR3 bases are TGTGCCAGCAGCCAACCGGGAAAGAACACTGAAGCTTTCTTT. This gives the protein CASSQPGKNTEAFF.

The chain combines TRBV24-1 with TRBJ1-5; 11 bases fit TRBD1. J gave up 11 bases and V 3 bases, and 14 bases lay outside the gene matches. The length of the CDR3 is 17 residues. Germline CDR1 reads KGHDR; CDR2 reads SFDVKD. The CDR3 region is CATSDPTGTGGESAQHF. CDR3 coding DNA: TGTGCCACCAGTGATCCAACCGGGACAGGGGGAGAATCAGCCCAGCATTTT.

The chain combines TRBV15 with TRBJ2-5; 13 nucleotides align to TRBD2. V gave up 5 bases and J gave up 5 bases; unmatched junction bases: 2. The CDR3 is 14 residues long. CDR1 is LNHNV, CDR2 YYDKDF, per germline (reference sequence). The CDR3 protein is CATSSTSGGETQYF. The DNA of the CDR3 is TGTGCCACCAGCTCGACTAGCGGGGGGGAGACCCAGTACTTC.

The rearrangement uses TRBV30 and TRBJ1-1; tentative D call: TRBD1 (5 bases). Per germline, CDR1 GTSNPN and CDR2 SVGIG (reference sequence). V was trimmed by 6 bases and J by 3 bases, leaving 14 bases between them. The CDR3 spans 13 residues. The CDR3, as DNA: TGTGCCTGTGGGAGGGGACGCGACACTGAAGCTTTCTTT. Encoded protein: CACGRGRDTEAFF.

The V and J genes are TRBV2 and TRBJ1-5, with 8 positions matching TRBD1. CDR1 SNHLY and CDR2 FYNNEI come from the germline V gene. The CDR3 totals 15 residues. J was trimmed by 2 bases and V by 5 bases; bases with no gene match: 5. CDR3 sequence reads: CASSNRGSRNQPQHF. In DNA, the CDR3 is TGTGCCAGCAGTAACAGGGGGTCTCGCAATCAGCCCCAGCATTTT.

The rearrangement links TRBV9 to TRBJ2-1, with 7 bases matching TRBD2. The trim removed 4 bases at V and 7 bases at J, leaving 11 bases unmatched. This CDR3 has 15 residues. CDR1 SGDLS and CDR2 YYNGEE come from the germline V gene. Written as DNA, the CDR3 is TGTGCCAGCAGCTTCCGGGACTACCCTACGAATGAGCAGTTCTTC. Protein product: CASSFRDYPTNEQFF.

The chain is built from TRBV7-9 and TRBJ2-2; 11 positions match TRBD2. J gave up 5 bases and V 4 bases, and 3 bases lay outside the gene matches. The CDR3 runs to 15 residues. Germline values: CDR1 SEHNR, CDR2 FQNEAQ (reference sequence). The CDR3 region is CASSYGLAGTGELFF. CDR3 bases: TGTGCCAGCAGCTATGGACTAGCGGGTACCGGGGAGCTGTTTTTT.

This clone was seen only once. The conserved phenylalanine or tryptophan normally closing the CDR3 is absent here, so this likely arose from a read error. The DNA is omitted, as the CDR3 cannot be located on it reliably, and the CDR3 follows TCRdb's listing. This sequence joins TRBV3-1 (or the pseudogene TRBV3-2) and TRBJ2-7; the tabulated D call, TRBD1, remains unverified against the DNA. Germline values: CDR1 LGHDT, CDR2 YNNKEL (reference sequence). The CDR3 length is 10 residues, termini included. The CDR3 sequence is CASKPHNMIN.

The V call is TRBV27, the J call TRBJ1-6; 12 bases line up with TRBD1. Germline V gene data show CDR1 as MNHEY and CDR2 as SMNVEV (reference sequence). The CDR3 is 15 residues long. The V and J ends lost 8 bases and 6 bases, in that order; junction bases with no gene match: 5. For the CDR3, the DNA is TGTGCCAGCCAGGGACAGGGGGCAGTTAATTCACCCCTCCACTTT. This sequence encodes CASQGQGAVNSPLHF.

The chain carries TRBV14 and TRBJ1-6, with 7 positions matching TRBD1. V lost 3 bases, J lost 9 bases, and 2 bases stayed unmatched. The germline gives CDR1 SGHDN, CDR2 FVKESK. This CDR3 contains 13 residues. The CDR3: CASSHPGGSPLHF. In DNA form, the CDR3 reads TGTGCCAGCAGCCATCCAGGGGGTTCACCCCTCCACTTT.

The CDR3 protein is CASSQDRGNFDYGYTF. CDR3 bases: TGTGCCAGCAGCCAAGACAGGGGCAATTTTGACTATGGCTACACCTTC. This rearrangement joins TRBV14 to TRBJ1-2; D possibly corresponds to TRBD1 (6 bases). V was clipped by 0 bases and J by 3 bases, with 14 bases between them. The CDR3 loop spans 16 amino acids. Germline V CDR1 and CDR2: SGHDN, FVKESK.